Below, 23 T cell receptor beta chains from the same sample are listed, as sequenced in a study of low-dose radiotherapy and immunotherapy resistance in tumors. Alpha- and beta-chain coverage of first-strand cDNA came from TRAV- and TRBV-specific primers. With a V-primer adapter and a constant-region primer, TCRs were amplified for about 20 PCR cycles. TCRdb called the reads again in MiXCR, with one record for every CDR3 protein. The sample has about 60,000 distinct CDR3 sequences; about 23% are singletons. Time point noted: before trial treatment. Here the sequenced sample was PBMCs, taken before treatment. The receptors come from a male donor with prostate cancer.

This clonotype was seen a few times. The rearrangement links TRBV20-1 to TRBJ1-3; weak D call: TRBD1 (5 bases). The CDR3 loop spans 14 amino acids. The V gene's germline CDR1 is DFQATT and CDR2 SNEGSKA (reference sequence). The V end lost 3 bases, the J end lost 7 bases, and 16 bases lay between the germline ends. The CDR3 reads CSARGLWAENTIYF. As DNA, the CDR3 is TGCAGTGCTAGGGGACTGTGGGCTGAGAACACCATATATTTT.

This clonotype was observed many times. This chain links TRBV10-3 with TRBJ2-1; D ambiguous. V was shortened by 9 bases and J by 6 bases, with 12 bases between the two germline ends. Germline assignment: CDR1 ENHRY and CDR2 SYGVKD. The CDR3 consists of 12 residues. This CDR3 is CAMTDSSNEQFF. In nucleotides, the CDR3 is TGTGCCATGACGGATAGTAGCAATGAGCAGTTCTTC.

CDR3 loop: CASRPGQGASGYEQFF. CDR3 in DNA: TGTGCCAGCAGACCAGGACAGGGGGCTTCGGGGTATGAGCAGTTCTTC. This rearrangement joins TRBV12-3 or TRBV12-4 to TRBJ2-1; TRBD1 matches at 11 bases. This CDR3 has 16 residues. Losses at the gene ends were 6 bases for V and 8 bases for J; bases not matched to a gene: 12.

Regarding this clonotype: A much larger clone differs from this one at a single base, so this may be a read error. The chain joins TRBV20-1 to TRBJ2-3, with unresolved D. This CDR3 is 10 amino acids long. CDR1 DFQATT and CDR2 SNEGSKA come from the germline V gene (reference sequence). CDR3 region: CSAGWGTRYF. The CDR3 bases are TGCAGTGCGGGCTGGGGTACGCGGTATTTT.

In its sample, this clonotype was seen a few times. CDR3 amino acids: CASRELYEQYF. CDR3 sequence (DNA): TGTGCCAGCAGGGAACTCTACGAGCAGTACTTC. J is TRBJ2-7 and V is TRBV5-5; D gene unclear. CDR1 and CDR2 from the germline V gene are SGHKS and YYEKEE (reference sequence). This CDR3 is 11 amino acids long. Trimming stripped 5 bases from V and 3 bases from J, with 6 bases between.

On this clonotype: This likely reflects a read error, since a far larger clone is one base away. V is TRBV28 and J is TRBJ2-5, with TRBD2 matching 8 bases. The V gene's germline CDR1 is MDHEN and CDR2 SYDVKM. The CDR3 consists of 14 residues. Trimming removed 7 bases from V and 11 bases from J; junction bases left unmatched: 15. The CDR3 nucleotides are TGTGCCAGCATCGGGGGGGGATCCTACAATGAGCAGTACTTC. This encodes CASIGGGSYNEQYF.

This clonotype was counted many times. The CDR3 is CASRGLVGNEQFF. DNA for the CDR3: TGTGCCAGCCGGGGACTAGTTGGGAATGAGCAGTTCTTC. This chain connects TRBV19 to TRBJ2-1; 8 bases match TRBD2. The CDR3 covers 13 residues. J gave up 7 bases and V 9 bases, and 8 bases lay outside the gene matches. Per germline, CDR1 LNHDA and CDR2 SQIVND (reference sequence). Full variable domain (rest looked up from reference TRBV19 and TRBJ2-1): DGGITQSPKYLFRKEGQNVTLSCEQNLNHDAMYWYRQDPGQGLRLIYYSQIVNDFQKGDIAEGYSVSREKKESFPLTVTSAQKNPTAFYLCASRGLVGNEQFFGPGTRLTVL.

This sequence joins TRBV5-1 and TRBJ2-3, with D possibly being TRBD2 (6 bases). Germline V gives CDR1 SGHRS, CDR2 YFSETQ. The CDR3 consists of 16 residues. Trimming left V 0 bases short and J 0 bases short, with 11 bases between. CDR3 region: CASSLALASSTDTQYF. The CDR3 coding sequence is TGCGCCAGCAGCTTGGCTCTAGCGAGTAGCACAGATACGCAGTATTTT.

This clonotype has ten or more counts. This chain connects TRBV30 to TRBJ2-5, with TRBD1 as a possible D gene (5 bases). The V gene's germline CDR1 is GTSNPN and CDR2 SVGIG (reference sequence). The CDR3 has 13 amino acids. V shed 1 base and J shed 1 base, with 7 bases lying between them. The CDR3 protein is CAWSAGSQETQYF. CDR3 bases: TGTGCCTGGAGTGCAGGGTCCCAAGAGACCCAGTACTTC.

V usage is TRBV20-1 and J usage is TRBJ2-1; 7 nucleotides match TRBD1. V was pared by 6 bases and J by 6 bases, with 8 bases of the junction left unmatched. The V gene's germline CDR1 is DFQATT and CDR2 SNEGSKA (reference sequence). The CDR3 contains 13 residues. CDR3 sequence (DNA): TGCAGTGCCAAGGGGGACAGCCGCAATGAGCAGTTCTTC. This codes for CSAKGDSRNEQFF.

In its sample, this clonotype was seen a few times. The chain has TRBV5-1 and TRBJ1-1; no clear D gene. In germline, CDR1 is SGHRS, CDR2 YFSETQ. This CDR3 is 13 amino acids long. Trimming shortened V by 5 bases and J by 1 base, and 9 bases separated the two germline ends. The CDR3 nucleotides are TGCGCCAGCAGAGTGACCGAGAACACTGAAGCTTTCTTT. Its protein is CASRVTENTEAFF.

The chain couples TRBV5-1 to TRBJ2-3; D perhaps matches TRBD1 (5 bases). CDR1 and CDR2 from the germline V gene are SGHRS and YFSETQ. This CDR3 has 15 amino acids. V was shortened by 1 base and J by 0 bases, with 9 bases between the two germline ends. The CDR3 sequence is CASSLKGQSTDTQYF. Written as DNA, the CDR3 is TGCGCCAGCAGCTTGAAGGGGCAGAGCACAGATACGCAGTATTTT.

CDR3 region: CSVGLANSYEQYF. Here the CDR3 DNA reads TGCAGCGTAGGACTAGCTAACTCCTACGAGCAGTACTTC. The chain employs TRBV29-1 and TRBJ2-7, with 8 positions matching TRBD2. CDR3 length: 13 amino acids. Germline V lookup: CDR1 SQVTM, CDR2 ANQGSEA. J was trimmed by 0 bases and V by 6 bases; bases with no gene match: 4.

This clonotype was recorded at least ten times. This chain joins TRBV11-2 and TRBJ2-1, with TRBD2 matching over 9 bases. CDR1 is SGHAT, CDR2 FQNNGV, per germline. With V trimmed by 1 base and J by 1 base, 5 bases remained unmatched. The CDR3 consists of 17 residues. CDR3 sequence reads: CASSLGGLAISYNEQFF. The DNA for the CDR3 is TGTGCCAGCAGCTTAGGTGGACTAGCGATTTCCTACAATGAGCAGTTCTTC. Full variable domain (missing parts from reference TRBV11-2 and TRBJ2-1): EAGVAQSPRYKIIEKRQSVAFWCNPISGHATLYWYQQILGQGPKLLIQFQNNGVVDDSQLPKDRFSAERLKGVDSTLKIQPAKLEDSAVYLCASSLGGLAISYNEQFFGPGTRLTVL.

This clonotype showed up many times. The chain combines TRBV5-1 with TRBJ2-1; D remains unclear. CDR1 and CDR2 from the germline V gene are SGHRS and YFSETQ. Trimming shortened V by 4 bases and J by 3 bases, and 14 bases separated the two germline ends. The CDR3 totals 15 residues. CDR3 DNA: TGCGCCAGCAGCCCGCTGGGGTATAGCTACAATGAGCAGTTCTTC. Translating gives CASSPLGYSYNEQFF.

A remark on this clonotype: Given a much more abundant clone one base away, this may be a read error. The CDR3 region is CSVGRGDMQYF. CDR3 bases: TGCAGCGTTGGGAGAGGGGATATGCAGTATTTT. This chain uses TRBV29-1 with TRBJ2-3; perhaps D is TRBD1 or TRBD2 (5 bases each). This CDR3 has 11 amino acids. Germline V gives CDR1 SQVTM, CDR2 ANQGSEA.

This clonotype has more than one count but fewer than ten. V usage is TRBV28 and J usage is TRBJ1-6, with 7 bases matching TRBD1. Germline values: CDR1 MDHEN, CDR2 SYDVKM. V was clipped by 10 bases and J by 5 bases; unmatched bases: 11. This CDR3 has 15 residues. The DNA of the CDR3 is TGTGCCACCCTCAGACAGGGACGGAATAATTCACCCCTCCACTTT. Residues: CATLRQGRNNSPLHF.

In this sample, this clonotype turned up many times. The rearrangement uses TRBV7-8 and TRBJ2-7; D is perhaps TRBD2 (5 bases). The germline V gene encodes CDR1 SGHVS and CDR2 FQNEAQ. This CDR3 has 14 amino acids. Trimming took 5 bases from V and 1 from J, leaving 12 bases between them. In nucleotides, the CDR3 is TGTGCCAGCAGCACGCGGACTCAATCCTACGAGCAGTACTTC. It translates to CASSTRTQSYEQYF.

This clonotype was seen repeatedly, ten times or more. The chain carries TRBV6-1 and TRBJ2-3, with D unresolved. The germline V and J ends were trimmed by 2 bases and 4 bases, with 13 bases remaining between them. The germline CDR1 and CDR2 sequences are MNHNS and SASEGT. This CDR3 comprises 15 residues. CDR3 loop: CASSELPGSADTQYF. The CDR3 nucleotides are TGTGCCAGCAGTGAACTCCCGGGCAGCGCAGATACGCAGTATTTT.

This clonotype was picked up many times. The gene calls are TRBV7-2 and TRBJ2-7, with 9 nucleotides matching TRBD2. With V trimmed by 4 bases and J by 2 bases, 9 bases remained unmatched. This CDR3 has 16 amino acids. Germline V gene sequence: CDR1 SGHTA, CDR2 FQGNSA. For the CDR3, the DNA is TGTGCCAGCAGCTCCCCAACTAGCGGGCCCCCCTACGAGCAGTACTTC. Translation: CASSSPTSGPPYEQYF.

This clonotype showed up just a few times. V gene TRBV24-1 combines with J gene TRBJ2-1; 13 positions match TRBD2. The length of the CDR3 is 20 residues. V was pared by 2 bases and J by 3 bases, with 12 bases of the junction left unmatched. CDR1 is KGHDR, CDR2 SFDVKD, per germline. Written as DNA, the CDR3 is TGTGCCACCAGTGATTACAGAGTCGGGACTAGCGGGAAGGGCTACAATGAGCAGTTCTTC. Translation gives CATSDYRVGTSGKGYNEQFF.

This clonotype was recorded many times. This chain links TRBV9 with TRBJ2-1, with 13 positions matching TRBD2. Germline V lookup: CDR1 SGDLS, CDR2 YYNGEE. The trim removed 2 bases at V and 9 bases at J, leaving 8 bases unmatched. The CDR3 covers 16 residues. The CDR3 DNA sequence: TGTGCCAGCAGCGTGACTAGCGGGGGGCCCCGGGGTGAGCAGTTCTTC. This sequence encodes CASSVTSGGPRGEQFF.

The chain links TRBV28 to TRBJ2-2; D call uncertain. CDR3 length: 13 residues. CDR1 is MDHEN and CDR2 is SYDVKM in the germline V gene. V lost 7 bases to trimming and J lost 0 bases, with 6 bases between them. CDR3 coding DNA: TGTGCCAGCACCTTAACGAACACCGGGGAGCTGTTTTTT. The encoded protein is CASTLTNTGELFF. Full variable domain (missing parts from reference TRBV28 and TRBJ2-2): DVKVTQSSRYLVKRTGEKVFLECVQDMDHENMFWYRQDPGLGLRLIYFSYDVKMKEKGDIPEGYSVSREKKERFSLILESASTNQTSMYLCASTLTNTGELFFGEGSRLTVL.